These 30 T cell receptor beta chains came from one sample sequenced in a study of post-analysis software for immune sequencing data. What these receptors recognize is not known. Whole-study results and caveats: Five or six TRBV segments, TRBV5-6, TRBV5-1 and TRBV20-1 among them, were found more frequent in patients than controls.

TCR beta libraries were prepared from cDNA with unique molecular identifiers. MiXCR, run by TCRdb on the PCR reads, gives a single entry per CDR3 protein. In the table there are a few hundred thousand distinct CDR3 sequences, roughly 38% of which are singletons. Sequencing used blood. The receptors shown here come from a girl aged 2 to 10 with multiple sclerosis.

This clonotype was seen just once. The chain carries TRBV14 and TRBJ1-6, with D perhaps TRBD1 (5 bases). From germline, CDR1 is SGHDN and CDR2 FVKESK. The length of the CDR3 is 14 residues. The V end lost 3 bases, the J end lost 10 bases, and 13 bases lay between the germline ends. CDR3 in amino acids: CASSQQYWGSPLHF. DNA for the CDR3: TGTGCCAGCAGCCAGCAGTACTGGGGGTCACCCCTCCACTTT.

This clonotype was counted only a few times. The V call is TRBV6-5, the J call TRBJ2-1; TRBD1 agrees at 8 bases. Germline loops: CDR1 MNHEY, CDR2 SVGAGI. The V gene end was trimmed by 5 bases and the J gene end by 4 bases; junction bases not matched to a gene: 7. The CDR3 contains 15 residues. This CDR3 reads CASSRNRGEYNEQFF. The CDR3 region has the DNA TGTGCCAGCAGTCGTAACAGGGGGGAATACAATGAGCAGTTCTTC.

The chain has TRBV7-9 and TRBJ1-1, with D possibly being TRBD1 (5 bases). The CDR3 is 14 amino acids. V lost 6 bases, J lost 4 bases, and 15 bases lay in between. Germline CDR1 SEHNR, CDR2 FQNEAQ (reference sequence). CDR3 sequence: CASSSLAGPTEAFF. CDR3 coding DNA: TGTGCCAGCAGTTCCCTGGCAGGGCCCACTGAAGCTTTCTTT.

This clonotype was counted between two and nine times. V is TRBV7-2 and J is TRBJ2-3; D is perhaps TRBD1 or TRBD2 (6 bases each). In germline, CDR1 is SGHTA, CDR2 FQGNSA. V gave up 3 bases and J gave up 3 bases, with 13 bases separating them. The CDR3 extends over 15 amino acids. As DNA, the CDR3 is TGTGCCAGCAGCTTGGGGGGACACCCTACAGATACGCAGTATTTT. This gives the protein CASSLGGHPTDTQYF.

V and J are TRBV7-6 and TRBJ1-1, with D maybe TRBD1 (5 bases). The CDR3 totals 14 residues. With 1 base removed from V and 4 bases from J, the gap between germline ends came to 10 bases. Per germline, CDR1 SGHVS and CDR2 FNYEAQ. The chain's CDR3 is CASSLVQDTTEAFF. The CDR3 DNA follows: TGTGCCAGCAGCTTAGTACAGGACACCACTGAAGCTTTCTTT.

The gene calls are TRBV29-1 and TRBJ2-7; perhaps TRBD1 as D (5 bases). The CDR3 runs to 11 residues. The V end was cut by 7 bases, the J end by 0 bases, with 7 bases between. Germline V gene lookup returns CDR1 SQVTM and CDR2 ANQGSEA. The CDR3 spells CSGRDSYEQYF. The CDR3 DNA reads as TGCAGCGGCAGGGACTCCTACGAGCAGTACTTC.

This clonotype occurred a few times. The chain recombines TRBV10-3 with TRBJ2-1; D gene ambiguous. The assigned J gene may be wrong: the sequence end matches TRBJ2-7 better. This CDR3 is built from 12 residues. Germline loops: CDR1 ENHRY, CDR2 SYGVKD. This CDR3 is CAISLGYNEQYF. In DNA, the CDR3 is TGTGCCATCAGCCTCGGCTACAATGAGCAGTACTTC.

The rearrangement uses TRBV7-3 and TRBJ2-2, with TRBD1 as a possible D gene (7 bases). Germline V CDR1 and CDR2: SGHTA, FQGTGA. This CDR3 is built from 17 residues. Trimming shortened V by 5 bases and J by 5 bases, and 21 bases separated the two germline ends. The CDR3: CASSRGRYRGDTGELFF. The CDR3 DNA reads as TGTGCCAGCAGCCGGGGGCGTTACAGGGGTGATACCGGGGAGCTGTTTTTT.

Note on this clonotype: One end of the junction varies from germline; a read error may be responsible. The J gene is TRBJ1-1, the V gene TRBV7-3; no clear D. The CDR3 extends over 13 amino acids. CDR1 SGHTA and CDR2 FQGTGA come from the germline V gene. Written as DNA, the CDR3 is TGTGCCAGCAGCATGACACAGAACGCTGAAGCTTTCTTT. It specifies CASSMTQNAEAFF.

V is TRBV5-1 and J is TRBJ2-7; 8 bases line up with TRBD1. The CDR3 has 15 amino acids. Losses at the gene ends were 6 bases for V and 5 bases for J; bases not matched to a gene: 13. Germline-derived CDR1 and CDR2 are SGHRS and YFSETQ. CDR3 DNA: TGCGCCAGCACCCGACTGGACAGGGAAGGAAACGAGCAGTACTTC. Translating it yields CASTRLDREGNEQYF.

This clonotype appeared once. CDR3 in amino acids: CASSDDRVDNSPLHF. The CDR3 DNA reads as TGTGCCAGCAGCGACGACAGGGTAGATAATTCACCCCTCCACTTT. This chain uses TRBV7-8 with TRBJ1-6; 7 bases agree with TRBD1. J lost 5 bases, V lost 5 bases, and 6 bases had no gene match. This CDR3 is 15 amino acids long. Per the germline V gene, CDR1 is SGHVS and CDR2 is FQNEAQ. Supplemented by reference TRBV7-8 and TRBJ1-6, the full variable domain reads GAGVSQSPRYKVAKRGQDVALRCDPISGHVSLFWYQQALGQGPEFLTYFQNEAQLDKSGLPSDRFFAERPEGSVSTLKIQRTQQEDSAVYLCASSDDRVDNSPLHFGNGTRLTVT.

This clonotype came up a few times. The rearrangement links TRBV12-3 or TRBV12-4 to TRBJ2-1; maybe TRBD2 (6 bases). Trimming pared 5 bases from V and 9 bases from J, leaving 11 bases between. CDR3 length equals 12 residues. CDR3 amino acids: CASSRETGEQFF. Written as DNA, the CDR3 is TGTGCCAGCAGTCGGGAGACGGGTGAGCAGTTCTTC.

The J gene is TRBJ2-7, the V gene TRBV2; the match to TRBD1 covers 7 bases. The CDR3 loop spans 15 amino acids. Germline values: CDR1 SNHLY, CDR2 FYNNEI. J was trimmed by 1 base and V by 0 bases; bases with no gene match: 3. CDR3 sequence reads: CASSEAARGSYEQYF. CDR3 sequence (DNA): TGTGCCAGCAGTGAAGCCGCCAGGGGGTCCTACGAGCAGTACTTC.

CDR3 loop: CASSPGYYGYTF. CDR3 nucleotide sequence: TGTGCCAGCAGTCCAGGGTACTATGGCTACACCTTC. This chain connects TRBV28 to TRBJ1-2, with D perhaps matching TRBD1 (5 bases). The length of the CDR3 is 12 residues. The V gene's germline CDR1 is MDHEN and CDR2 SYDVKM. V gave up 5 bases and J gave up 3 bases, with 7 bases separating them.

This clonotype is a singleton in its sample. The chain couples TRBV12-3 or TRBV12-4 to TRBJ2-1, with 14 bases fitting TRBD2. CDR3 length: 18 residues. Unmatched junction bases numbered 9, after V lost 3 bases and J lost 5 bases. CDR3 in DNA: TGTGCCAGCAGTTTTTATGGCCCGGGACTAGCGGGAGACAATGAGCAGTTCTTC. Translating gives CASSFYGPGLAGDNEQFF.

V gene TRBV9 combines with J gene TRBJ2-5; 7 nucleotides align to TRBD2. The last part of the DNA fits TRBJ2-7 better; the J call may be wrong. This CDR3 contains 15 residues. CDR1 is SGDLS and CDR2 is YYNGEE in the germline V gene. CDR3 amino acids: CASSVVGGSMHEQYF. The CDR3 DNA follows: TGTGCCAGCAGCGTAGTTGGCGGGAGCATGCACGAGCAGTACTTC.

V is TRBV5-1 and J is TRBJ1-2; 8 bases fit TRBD1. Germline loops: CDR1 SGHRS, CDR2 YFSETQ. The length of the CDR3 is 18 residues. V trimming: 1 base; J trimming: 3 bases; junction bases outside the gene matches: 14. The CDR3 sequence: CASSLTTLRTGNYYGYTF. CDR3 in DNA: TGCGCCAGCAGCTTGACCACTCTCCGGACAGGGAACTACTATGGCTACACCTTC.

This clonotype came up a few times. The chain links TRBV10-3 to TRBJ1-2; D unresolved. From germline, CDR1 is ENHRY and CDR2 SYGVKD. CDR3 length: 12 residues. Trimming took off 7 bases at V and 6 bases at J, with 12 bases between the two ends. Here the CDR3 DNA reads TGTGCCATCAATAGTAATGGGGATGGCTACACCTTC. It codes for CAINSNGDGYTF.

A note on this clonotype: Given a much more abundant clone one base away, this may be a read error. The chain recombines TRBV7-3 with TRBJ2-3, with D possibly being TRBD2 (5 bases). Germline V gene lookup returns CDR1 SGHTA and CDR2 FQGTGA. V gave up 5 bases and J gave up 4 bases, with 10 bases separating them. This CDR3 is built from 13 residues. The CDR3: CASSPGSADTQYF. In DNA form, the CDR3 reads TGTGCCAGCAGCCCGGGGAGCGCAGATACGCAGTATTTT. Complete variable domain (other parts from reference TRBV7-3 and TRBJ2-3): GAGVSQTPSNKVTEKGKYVELRCDPISGHTALYWYRQSLGQGPEFLIYFQGTGAADDSGLPNDRFFAVRPEGSVSTLKIQRTERGDSAVYLCASSPGSADTQYFGPGTRLTVL.

The chain couples TRBV20-1 to TRBJ1-1; 9 bases align to TRBD1. V lost 5 bases to trimming and J lost 7 bases; unmatched junction nucleotides: 11. This CDR3 contains 14 residues. Germline CDR1 reads DFQATT; CDR2 reads SNEGSKA (reference sequence). In nucleotides, the CDR3 is TGCAGTGCTCTGCTACCGGGACAGGGAAATGAAGCTTTCTTT. Its translation is CSALLPGQGNEAFF.

The chain is built from TRBV28 and TRBJ2-7; D remains unclear. The length of the CDR3 is 13 residues. Germline lookup yields CDR1 MDHEN and CDR2 SYDVKM. Trimming cost V 6 bases and J 5 bases, with 14 bases left between them. CDR3 in amino acids: CASRTTSVHEQYF. In DNA, the CDR3 is TGTGCCAGCAGGACGACCTCGGTCCACGAGCAGTACTTC.

The chain couples TRBV21-1 to TRBJ2-7; TRBD1 is the table's D call and was not checked against the DNA. TRBV21-1 is classified as a pseudogene. The CDR3 spans 16 residues. This CDR3 is CASTKTPEEDPYEQYF. In DNA, the CDR3 is TGTGCCAGCACAAAGACCCCGGAGGAGGACCCCTACGAGCAGTACTTC.

The CDR3 DNA reads as TGCAGCGCATGCGGGACAGGGAGCTACGAGCAGTACTTC. This encodes CSACGTGSYEQYF. This chain uses TRBV29-1 with TRBJ2-7; 9 bases match TRBD1. The CDR3 spans 13 residues. V trimming: 7 bases; J trimming: 3 bases; junction bases outside the gene matches: 7. Germline V gene data show CDR1 as SQVTM and CDR2 as ANQGSEA.

This clonotype has a single count. This rearrangement joins TRBV11-2 to TRBJ1-5, with TRBD1 identical over 8 bases. J gave up 12 bases and V 4 bases, and 5 bases lay outside the gene matches. This CDR3 region has 12 residues. Germline loops: CDR1 SGHAT, CDR2 FQNNGV. The CDR3 sequence is CASSSTGVHQHF. The CDR3 DNA is TGTGCCAGCAGCTCGACAGGGGTACACCAGCATTTT.

This clonotype has more than one count but fewer than ten. CDR3 coding DNA: TGTGCCAGCACCCCTATAGCGGGAGGCGAGACCCAGTACTTC. Its translation: CASTPIAGGETQYF. This chain joins TRBV7-2 and TRBJ2-5; 10 bases align to TRBD2. CDR1 and CDR2 from the germline V gene are SGHTA and FQGNSA. V shed 7 bases, J shed 5 bases, and the junction held 7 bases outside the gene matches. This CDR3 region has 14 residues.

The V gene is TRBV5-6, the J gene TRBJ2-7; the D gene is possibly TRBD2 (5 bases). The CDR3 runs to 17 residues. Germline CDR1 reads SGHDT; CDR2 reads YYEEEE. Trimming removed 0 bases from V and 2 bases from J, with 18 bases in between. The CDR3 loop reads CASSLESSTSSPYEQYF. As DNA, the CDR3 is TGTGCCAGCAGCTTGGAGTCCTCAACTAGTAGCCCCTACGAGCAGTACTTC.

This clonotype turned up a few times. The chain couples TRBV12-3 or TRBV12-4 to TRBJ2-1; no clear D. The CDR3 covers 12 residues. V dropped 5 bases and J dropped 11 bases, with 13 bases sitting between them. In DNA, the CDR3 is TGTGCCAGCAGTCCCTTACACAGCAAGCAGTTCTTC. Translating it yields CASSPLHSKQFF.

Only a few counts were recorded for this clonotype. The V gene is TRBV27, the J gene TRBJ2-7, with D perhaps TRBD1 (5 bases). From germline, CDR1 is MNHEY and CDR2 SMNVEV (reference sequence). Trimming left V 10 bases short and J 1 base short, with 14 bases between. The length of the CDR3 is 13 residues. The CDR3: CANFTGSSYEQYF. The CDR3 DNA follows: TGTGCCAACTTTACAGGCTCTTCCTACGAGCAGTACTTC.

The chain carries TRBV18 and TRBJ2-7, with TRBD1 matching 9 bases. Germline V gene sequence: CDR1 KGHSH, CDR2 LQKENI. After removal of 4 bases from V and 0 bases from J, the junction contained 4 bases not matched to a gene. The CDR3 has 15 residues. Here the CDR3 DNA reads TGTGCCAGCTCACGTGGGACAGGGAACTCCTACGAGCAGTACTTC. This translates into CASSRGTGNSYEQYF.

The CDR3 DNA reads TGTGCCAGCAGAACTAGCGGGGGGCCCTACAATGAGCAGTTCTTC. Translation: CASRTSGGPYNEQFF. The J gene is TRBJ2-1, the V gene TRBV6-1, with 12 bases identical to TRBD2. Germline V lookup: CDR1 MNHNS, CDR2 SASEGT. Unmatched junction bases numbered 2, after V lost 6 bases and J lost 2 bases. The CDR3 length is 15 residues.